This T cell receptor (beta chain) originates from a study of blood T cell repertoires in COVID-19. Study-level information: T cells, B-cell-depleted T cells, or PBMCs provided the cDNA or gDNA that served as material.

Per the study methods: Amplification with reference gene primers provided the estimates of nucleated cell counts. Sequencing used immunoSEQ multiplex PCR; TCRdb keeps in-frame clones, though not all of them. For V, J and clone size, that table is used; D and trimming come from the DNA. The profile shows 140,000 or so clones, about 83% of them singletons. The ends were cut back, 5 bases at V and 0 bases at J, with 16 bases in the middle. Germline assignment: CDR1 KGHSH and CDR2 LQKENI. This CDR3 region has 16 residues. Material: peripheral blood. The sequence came from a woman between 45 and 60 years old with active or convalescent COVID-19. The chain recombines TRBV18 with TRBJ1-1; a possible D gene is TRBD1 (5 bases). CDR3 nucleotide sequence: TGTGCCAGCTCATCGTCTGACAGTTACATGAACACTGAAGCTTTCTTT. It codes for CASSSSDSYMNTEAFF.